This T cell receptor beta chain derives from a study of T cell repertoires in cytomegalovirus infection. Study in general: It was the public TCR beta signatures that indicated both CMV infection and matching HLA type. Findings of the study overall: Carriers of CMV and the relevant HLA type were discriminated by public TCR beta frequency. It was HLA-C-restricted CMV-specific TCR beta clonotypes that dominated the response ex vivo.

TCRdb called the reads again in MiXCR, with one record for every CDR3 protein. The repertoire holds a few hundred thousand distinct CDR3 sequences, 9.5% seen once, with 4.3% in the top ten. Between the trimmed V and J ends, which lost 6 bases and 0 bases, there was a span of 9 bases. Germline V gene data show CDR1 as SGHVT and CDR2 as SQSDAQ. This CDR3 region has 14 residues. This clonotype was detected only a few times. The antigen is not known. The receptor was derived from a human donor in good health (CMV status not recorded). Some clones in this sample may be carry-over from other donors' samples. The V and J genes are TRBV7-4 and TRBJ1-3; D may be TRBD1 (5 bases). Sequenced: PBMCs. The CDR3 protein is CASRLDSSGNTIYF. CDR3 DNA: TGTGCCAGCAGACTTGACAGCTCTGGAAACACCATATATTTT.